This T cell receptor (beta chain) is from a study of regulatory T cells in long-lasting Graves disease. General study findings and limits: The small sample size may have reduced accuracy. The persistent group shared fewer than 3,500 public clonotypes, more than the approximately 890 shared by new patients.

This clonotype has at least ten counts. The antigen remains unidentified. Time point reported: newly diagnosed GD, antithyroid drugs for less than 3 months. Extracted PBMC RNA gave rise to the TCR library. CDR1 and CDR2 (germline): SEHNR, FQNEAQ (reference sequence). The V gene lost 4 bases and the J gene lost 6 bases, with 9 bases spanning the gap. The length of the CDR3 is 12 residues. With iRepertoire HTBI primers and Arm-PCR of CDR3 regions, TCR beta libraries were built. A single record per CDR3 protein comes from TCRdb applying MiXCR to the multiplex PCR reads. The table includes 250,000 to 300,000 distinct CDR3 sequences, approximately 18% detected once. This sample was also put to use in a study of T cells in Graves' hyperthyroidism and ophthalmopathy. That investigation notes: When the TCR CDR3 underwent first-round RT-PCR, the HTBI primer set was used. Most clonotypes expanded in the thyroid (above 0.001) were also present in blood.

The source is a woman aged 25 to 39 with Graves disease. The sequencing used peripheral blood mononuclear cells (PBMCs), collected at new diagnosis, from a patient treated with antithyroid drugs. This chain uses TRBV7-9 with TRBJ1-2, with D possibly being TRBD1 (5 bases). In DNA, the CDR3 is TGTGCCAGCAGCTCCCCCAGGGATGGCTACACCTTC. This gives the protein CASSSPRDGYTF.